Sequencing of this TCR beta chain was carried out in a study of beta chain features in type 1 diabetes. About the study: The study found patients and healthy donors alike in age, gender and cell yields. Study-level points and caveats: All four CD4+ subsets of Type 1 diabetes patients contained TCRB CDR3s that were moderately but significantly shorter. In type 1 diabetes patients, VDJ junctions had fewer insertions; deletions at these junctions were more frequent.

Purities over 95% were achieved in all sorted populations. To note about this clone: Its antigen is still unknown.

Every bit of the isolated RNA underwent reverse transcription, so sequencing read expressed TCRB transcripts. TCRdb's copy holds only in-frame clones and misses some; the assay was immunoSEQ multiplex PCR. The data show 140,000 to 150,000 clones, with under 60% seen just once and around 0.42% held by the top ten. The sequence was obtained from a young man in good health. Sequencing used Tregs from blood.

The DNA for the CDR3 is TGTGCCAGCAGCTACAGACTAGCGTGGGAGCAGTACTTC. It encodes CASSYRLAWEQYF. V and J are TRBV7-6 and TRBJ2-7, with 8 bases matching TRBD2. This CDR3 is built from 13 residues. Germline assignment: CDR1 SGHVS and CDR2 FNYEAQ. Trimming took 4 bases from V and 7 from J; bases not matched to a gene: 6.